This T cell receptor (beta chain) originates from a study of T cell repertoires in cytomegalovirus infection. On the study more broadly: As its CMV epitopes, the study selected recently identified HLA-C-restricted and well-studied HLA-B-restricted targets.

TCRdb re-analysed the reads in MiXCR, keeping a single row per CDR3 protein. The table includes about 47,000 distinct CDR3 sequences, about 20% detected once. V gave up 3 bases and J gave up 3 bases, with 8 bases separating them. This CDR3 has 14 amino acids. Germline V gene data show CDR1 as MNHEY and CDR2 as SMNVEV (reference sequence). Concerning this clonotype itself: Its antigen is still unknown.

The sequence was obtained from a human donor in good health (CMV status not recorded). Some clones in this sample may be carry-over from other donors' samples. The sequences come from CD8+ T cells from cultured PBMCs, collected from culture after CMV antigen stimulation. This sequence joins TRBV27 and TRBJ2-2; D is undetermined. CDR3 sequence: CASSFKEYTGELFF. Written as DNA, the CDR3 is TGTGCCAGCAGTTTCAAGGAATACACCGGGGAGCTGTTTTTT.